A single sample gave rise to the 30 T cell receptor beta chains below, sequenced in a study of T cell changes during pregnancy in multiple sclerosis. The table came from immunoSEQ multiplex PCR; TCRdb's copy has only in-frame clones and leaves some out. The sample contains tens of thousands of clones, about 93% of which appear only once. Sequences were derived from CD4+ T cells from peripheral blood mononuclear cells, sampled in the third trimester of pregnancy. These receptors were collected from a female donor with multiple sclerosis, enrolled in a pregnancy study.

In its sample, this clone was seen once. The chain carries TRBV4-2 and TRBJ2-3; TRBD2 aligns across 8 bases. This CDR3 contains 15 residues. From germline, CDR1 is LGHNA and CDR2 YNFKEQ. The V gene end was trimmed by 2 bases and the J gene end by 5 bases; junction bases not matched to a gene: 6. The chain's CDR3 is CASSQLSGGLDTQYF. CDR3 bases: TGTGCCAGCAGCCAACTCAGCGGGGGTTTAGATACGCAGTATTTT.

This sequence joins TRBV4-2 and TRBJ1-2; TRBD1 agrees at 8 bases. Trimming cost V 1 base and J 5 bases; bases outside gene matches: 15. Germline CDR1 reads LGHNA; CDR2 reads YNFKEQ. The CDR3 totals 18 residues. The CDR3 DNA sequence: TGTGCCAGCAGCCAAGGGAACAGGGGGGGATTCGAGGGGTATGGCTACACCTTC. Amino acids: CASSQGNRGGFEGYGYTF.

The V call is TRBV2, the J call TRBJ1-1, with D hard to call. V lost 9 bases, J lost 0 bases, and 11 bases lay in between. Germline V lookup: CDR1 SNHLY, CDR2 FYNNEI. The CDR3 is 13 amino acids. The CDR3 DNA follows: TGTGCCAGGTCTACCACAGTGAACACTGAAGCTTTCTTT. Protein sequence: CARSTTVNTEAFF.

This chain connects TRBV4-1 to TRBJ2-6; a weak D match, TRBD2 (6 bases). Germline CDR1 MGHRA, CDR2 YSYEKL. The CDR3 spans 19 residues. Trimming shortened V by 2 bases and J by 0 bases, and 17 bases separated the two germline ends. The CDR3 spells CASSQIGLRDFSGANVLTF. CDR3 coding DNA: TGCGCCAGCAGCCAAATAGGTCTGCGGGATTTCTCTGGGGCCAACGTCCTGACTTTC.

The chain has TRBV5-1 and TRBJ2-3; a weak D match, TRBD1 (5 bases). The CDR3 totals 15 residues. With 2 bases removed from V and 4 bases from J, the gap between germline ends came to 14 bases. Per the germline V gene, CDR1 is SGHRS and CDR2 is YFSETQ. The CDR3 region has the DNA TGCGCCAGCAGCTTTCAGGGTAGTAGGGCAGATACGCAGTATTTT. As protein: CASSFQGSRADTQYF.

The gene calls are TRBV11-3 and TRBJ1-6; TRBD1 agrees at 8 bases. The CDR3 loop spans 17 amino acids. J gave up 0 bases and V 5 bases, and 6 bases lay outside the gene matches. CDR1 and CDR2 from the germline V gene are SGHNT and YENEEA. This CDR3 is CASSPQGVSSYNSPLHF. The CDR3 coding sequence is TGTGCCAGCAGCCCACAGGGGGTTAGCTCCTATAATTCACCCCTCCACTTT.

V usage is TRBV6-1 and J usage is TRBJ1-5; D call uncertain. The CDR3 runs 16 residues. Trimming left V 3 bases short and J 1 base short, with 13 bases between. CDR1 is MNHNS and CDR2 is SASEGT in the germline V gene. CDR3 bases: TGTGCCAGCAGTGAGAATTCCTGGGCCAGCAATCAGCCCCAGCATTTT. Its translation: CASSENSWASNQPQHF.

This clone was observed once. The chain joins TRBV4-2 to TRBJ2-1, with 13 bases fitting TRBD2. V was clipped by 1 base and J by 7 bases; unmatched bases: 7. The CDR3 extends over 17 amino acids. Germline CDR1 is LGHNA and CDR2 is YNFKEQ. The CDR3 protein is CASSQATLAGGLNEQFF. Written as DNA, the CDR3 is TGTGCCAGCAGCCAAGCTACACTAGCGGGGGGGTTGAATGAGCAGTTCTTC.

CDR3 loop: CASSQASPGTEAFF. The CDR3 DNA reads TGCGCCAGCAGCCAAGCTTCTCCGGGCACTGAAGCTTTCTTT. The chain uses TRBV4-1 and TRBJ1-1; D is unresolved. Between the trimmed V and J ends, which lost 1 base and 4 bases, there was a span of 10 bases. CDR3 length: 14 amino acids. Germline V gene lookup returns CDR1 MGHRA and CDR2 YSYEKL.

The rearrangement uses TRBV7-3 and TRBJ2-7; D is uncertain. The CDR3 loop spans 15 amino acids. Germline CDR1 reads SGHTA; CDR2 reads FQGTGA. The V and J ends lost 0 bases and 3 bases respectively, with 12 bases between them. In DNA, the CDR3 is TGTGCCAGCAGCTTAACCCCATTGAGGAGCTACGAGCAGTACTTC. Its translation: CASSLTPLRSYEQYF.

This clone was picked up one time. The chain is built from TRBV6-4 and TRBJ2-1; no clear D. Germline CDR1 and CDR2: MRHNA and SNTAGT. Trimming removed 4 bases at V and 2 bases at J, with 9 bases between. The CDR3 length is 14 residues. CDR3 DNA: TGTGCCAGCAGTGCGGAGTTCACCTACAATGAGCAGTTCTTC. It specifies CASSAEFTYNEQFF.

The chain carries TRBV2 and TRBJ1-5, with 7 positions matching TRBD1. The CDR3 is 13 residues long. CDR1 and CDR2 from the germline V gene are SNHLY and FYNNEI. J was trimmed by 4 bases and V by 7 bases; bases with no gene match: 4. The DNA for the CDR3 is TGTGCCAGCACAAGGGGGCGAAATCAGCCCCAGCATTTT. It codes for CASTRGRNQPQHF.

A single count supports this clone. The chain couples TRBV19 to TRBJ1-5; perhaps TRBD1 as D (6 bases). The germline V gene encodes CDR1 LNHDA and CDR2 SQIVND (reference sequence). The ends were cut back, 0 bases at V and 13 bases at J, with 22 bases in the middle. This CDR3 is built from 16 residues. The CDR3 DNA reads as TGTGCCAGTAGTATAGATCAGGCGGCAGGGGCACGGTCTCAGCATTTT. It codes for CASSIDQAAGARSQHF.

This clone was seen a handful of times. The rearrangement joins TRBV6-5 to TRBJ2-6, with unresolved D. Germline CDR1 is MNHEY and CDR2 is SVGAGI. This CDR3 contains 13 residues. V lost 8 bases and J lost 0, with 5 bases in between. CDR3 DNA: TGTGCCAGCCACACCTCTGGGGCCAACGTCCTGACTTTC. It translates to CASHTSGANVLTF.

This chain connects TRBV19 to TRBJ1-3; TRBD1 agrees at 8 bases. This CDR3 contains 16 residues. Germline CDR1 reads LNHDA; CDR2 reads SQIVND (reference sequence). V gave up 4 bases and J gave up 2 bases; unmatched junction bases: 7. The DNA for the CDR3 is TGTGCCAGTAGTAGTAGACAGGGGCGAGCTGGAAACACCATATATTTT. This encodes CASSSRQGRAGNTIYF. Complete variable domain (other parts from reference TRBV19 and TRBJ1-3): DGGITQSPKYLFRKEGQNVTLSCEQNLNHDAMYWYRQDPGQGLRLIYYSQIVNDFQKGDIAEGYSVSREKKESFPLTVTSAQKNPTAFYLCASSSRQGRAGNTIYFGEGSWLTVV.

CDR3 protein: CASRNRVLQQTYSNQPQHF. The CDR3 bases are TGTGCCAGCAGAAACAGGGTACTTCAACAGACTTATAGCAATCAGCCCCAGCATTTT. The chain employs TRBV28 and TRBJ1-5; D may be TRBD1 (6 bases). Per germline, CDR1 MDHEN and CDR2 SYDVKM. The CDR3 runs to 19 residues. With 6 bases removed from V and 0 bases from J, the gap between germline ends came to 24 bases.

The chain has TRBV14 and TRBJ1-1; D ambiguous. CDR1 is SGHDN, CDR2 FVKESK, per germline. The CDR3 contains 17 residues. V was shortened by 0 bases and J by 0 bases, with 14 bases between the two germline ends. CDR3 protein: CASSQEKRYGVNTEAFF. DNA for the CDR3: TGTGCCAGCAGCCAAGAGAAGAGGTACGGGGTGAACACTGAAGCTTTCTTT. Full variable domain (remainder filled in from reference TRBV14 and TRBJ1-1): EAGVTQFPSHSVIEKGQTVTLRCDPISGHDNLYWYRRVMGKEIKFLLHFVKESKQDESGMPNNRFLAERTGGTYSTLKVQPAELEDSGVYFCASSQEKRYGVNTEAFFGQGTRLTVV.

This chain uses TRBV4-1 with TRBJ2-1; maybe TRBD2 (6 bases). Trimming pared 0 bases from V and 0 bases from J, leaving 15 bases between. The CDR3 length is 18 residues. Germline assignment: CDR1 MGHRA and CDR2 YSYEKL. The CDR3 protein is CASSQEAVAVTSYNEQFF. CDR3 nucleotides: TGCGCCAGCAGCCAAGAGGCGGTAGCGGTAACCTCCTACAATGAGCAGTTCTTC.

The chain employs TRBV9 and TRBJ2-3; D gene uncertain. CDR1 is SGDLS, CDR2 YYNGEE, per germline. The CDR3 spans 14 residues. V was cut by 4 bases and J by 6 bases, with 15 bases left in between. The CDR3 loop is CASSPIPSADTQYF. CDR3 DNA: TGTGCCAGCAGCCCGATACCAAGCGCTGATACGCAGTATTTT. Together with reference TRBV9 and TRBJ2-3, the CDR3 gives the full variable domain: DSGVTQTPKHLITATGQRVTLRCSPRSGDLSVYWYQQSLDQGLQFLIQYYNGEERAKGNILERFSAQQFPDLHSELNLSSLELGDSALYFCASSPIPSADTQYFGPGTRLTVL.

The chain has TRBV19 and TRBJ2-2; unclear D gene. This CDR3 has 15 amino acids. The V end lost 2 bases, the J end lost 2 bases, and 9 bases lay between the germline ends. Germline-derived CDR1 and CDR2 are LNHDA and SQIVND (reference sequence). Written as DNA, the CDR3 is TGTGCCAGTAGTATATACTACCCAAACACCGGGGAGCTGTTTTTT. It translates to CASSIYYPNTGELFF.

V usage is TRBV9 and J usage is TRBJ2-3; TRBD2 matches 12 bases. The CDR3 length is 15 residues. Germline lookup yields CDR1 SGDLS and CDR2 YYNGEE. V trimming: 4 bases; J trimming: 4 bases; junction bases outside the gene matches: 4. CDR3 region: CASSPSGGVSDTQYF. The CDR3 nucleotides are TGTGCCAGCAGCCCTAGCGGGGGGGTGTCAGATACGCAGTATTTT.

This clone came up a few times. V usage is TRBV30 and J usage is TRBJ1-1; unclear D gene. Trimming shortened V by 4 bases and J by 1 base, and 7 bases separated the two germline ends. The CDR3 covers 12 residues. Germline CDR1 is GTSNPN and CDR2 is SVGIG (reference sequence). In DNA, the CDR3 is TGTGCCTGGACAGGTCAGAACACTGAAGCTTTCTTT. Its translation is CAWTGQNTEAFF.

J is TRBJ1-2 and V is TRBV2; D is ambiguous. The ends were cut back, 7 bases at V and 4 bases at J, with 16 bases in the middle. The CDR3 loop spans 14 amino acids. Germline values: CDR1 SNHLY, CDR2 FYNNEI. CDR3 region: CASTGERASYGYTF. CDR3 nucleotides: TGTGCCAGCACCGGGGAGCGGGCTTCCTATGGCTACACCTTC. The whole variable domain, remainder taken from reference TRBV2 and TRBJ1-2, is EPEVTQTPSHQVTQMGQEVILRCVPISNHLYFYWYRQILGQKVEFLVSFYNNEISEKSEIFDDQFSVERPDGSNFTLKIRSTKLEDSAMYFCASTGERASYGYTFGSGTRLTVV.

The CDR3 bases are TGTGCCAGCAGCTTAGGGAGGTTCTGTGGGGGCAGGAACTACGAGCAGTACTTC. Encoded protein: CASSLGRFCGGRNYEQYF. The J gene is TRBJ2-7, the V gene TRBV7-7; a possible D gene is TRBD1 (6 bases). Trimming removed 1 base at V and 3 bases at J, with 22 bases between. CDR3 length: 18 residues. Germline assignment: CDR1 SSHAT and CDR2 FNYEAQ (reference sequence).

The V gene is TRBV14, the J gene TRBJ1-1; tentative D call: TRBD1 (6 bases). The germline V gene has CDR1 SGHDN and CDR2 FVKESK. V was clipped by 3 bases and J by 1 base, with 12 bases between them. The CDR3 extends over 15 amino acids. CDR3 amino acids: CASSQAQQGNTEAFF. In DNA form, the CDR3 reads TGTGCCAGCAGCCAGGCACAACAGGGGAACACTGAAGCTTTCTTT.

This clone was counted a few times. The V call is TRBV19, the J call TRBJ1-2; no firm D call. From germline, CDR1 is LNHDA and CDR2 SQIVND (reference sequence). V was cut by 1 base and J by 2 bases, with 5 bases left in between. This CDR3 contains 13 residues. The chain's CDR3 is CASSIGGNYGYTF. Here the CDR3 DNA reads TGTGCCAGTAGTATAGGAGGGAACTATGGCTACACCTTC.

This chain joins TRBV28 and TRBJ1-3, with D possibly TRBD1 on 6 matching bases. This CDR3 is 16 amino acids long. V was cut by 5 bases and J by 0 bases, with 14 bases left in between. In germline, CDR1 is MDHEN, CDR2 SYDVKM. For the CDR3, the DNA is TGTGCCAGCAGTCCAGCCGGACAGAGCTCTGGAAACACCATATATTTT. Translated: CASSPAGQSSGNTIYF.

The chain joins TRBV19 to TRBJ2-3; 8 nucleotides align to TRBD2. Trimming removed 0 bases from V and 4 bases from J; junction bases left unmatched: 3. The CDR3 runs to 15 residues. Germline V gene lookup returns CDR1 LNHDA and CDR2 SQIVND (reference sequence). CDR3 loop: CASSIDSGRADTQYF. Here the CDR3 DNA reads TGTGCCAGTAGTATAGACAGCGGGAGAGCAGATACGCAGTATTTT. Variable domain in full (rest from reference TRBV19 and TRBJ2-3): DGGITQSPKYLFRKEGQNVTLSCEQNLNHDAMYWYRQDPGQGLRLIYYSQIVNDFQKGDIAEGYSVSREKKESFPLTVTSAQKNPTAFYLCASSIDSGRADTQYFGPGTRLTVL.

V is TRBV27 and J is TRBJ2-2; 8 bases align to TRBD2. CDR1 is MNHEY, CDR2 SMNVEV, per germline (reference sequence). The CDR3 spans 16 residues. Losses at the gene ends were 3 bases for V and 7 bases for J; bases not matched to a gene: 10. CDR3 in amino acids: CASSLSGGGILGELFF. Here the CDR3 DNA reads TGTGCCAGCAGTTTGTCGGGAGGGGGGATTCTCGGGGAGCTGTTTTTT.

The genes are TRBV5-8 and TRBJ1-4; the match to TRBD1 covers 9 bases. CDR3 length: 16 residues. Losses at the gene ends were 4 bases for V and 7 bases for J; bases not matched to a gene: 11. Germline CDR1 SGHTS, CDR2 YDEGEE. The CDR3 DNA reads as TGTGCCAGCAGCCTCCCGGGACAGGGACGTCGTGAAAAACTGTTTTTT. It codes for CASSLPGQGRREKLFF.